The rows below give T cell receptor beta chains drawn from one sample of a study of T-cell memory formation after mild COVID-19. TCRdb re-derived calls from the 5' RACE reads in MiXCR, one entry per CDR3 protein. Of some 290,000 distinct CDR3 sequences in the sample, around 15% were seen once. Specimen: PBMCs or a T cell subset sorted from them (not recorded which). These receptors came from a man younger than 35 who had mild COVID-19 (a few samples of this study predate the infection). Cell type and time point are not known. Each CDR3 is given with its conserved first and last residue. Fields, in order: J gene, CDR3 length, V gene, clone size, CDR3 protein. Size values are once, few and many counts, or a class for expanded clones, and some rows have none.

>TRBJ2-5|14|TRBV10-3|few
CAISESRGAETQYF
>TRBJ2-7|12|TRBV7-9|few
CASSQTGHEQYF
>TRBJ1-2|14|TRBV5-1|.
CASSSDPVNYGYTF
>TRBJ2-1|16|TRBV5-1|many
CASSLRFTGDGNEQFF
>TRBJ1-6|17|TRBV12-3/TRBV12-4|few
CASSPTRLGHGNSPLHF
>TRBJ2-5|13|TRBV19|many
CASSIGGGETQYF
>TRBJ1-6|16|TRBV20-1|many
CSARTRKVSYNSPLHF
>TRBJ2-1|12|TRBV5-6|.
CASSLVSKFQFF
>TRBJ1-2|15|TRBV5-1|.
CASSLEPTNSYGYTF
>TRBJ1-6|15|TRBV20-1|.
CSARAEALANSPLHF
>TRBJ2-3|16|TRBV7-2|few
CASSPPGGVGTDTQYF
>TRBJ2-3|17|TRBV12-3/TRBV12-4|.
CASRYRPGQGVTDTQYF
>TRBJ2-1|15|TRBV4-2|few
CASSPFASRDNEQFF
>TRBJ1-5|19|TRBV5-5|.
CASSPMGGTGGDINQPQHF
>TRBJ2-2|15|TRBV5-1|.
CASSPLTGESGELFF
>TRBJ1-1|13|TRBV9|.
CASSARTGGKAFF
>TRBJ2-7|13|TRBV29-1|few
CSVEGDSAYEQYF
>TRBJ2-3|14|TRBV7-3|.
CASSLRGPGDTQYF
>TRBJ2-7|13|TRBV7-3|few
CASSPGLASEQYF
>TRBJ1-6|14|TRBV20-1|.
CSAGGFTYNSPLHF
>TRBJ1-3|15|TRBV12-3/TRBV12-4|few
CASTPGAQPGNTIYF
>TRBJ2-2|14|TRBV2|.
CASRQRPQPGELFF
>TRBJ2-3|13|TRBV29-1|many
CSGRDREPDTQYF
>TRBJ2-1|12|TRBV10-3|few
CAISESGNEQFF
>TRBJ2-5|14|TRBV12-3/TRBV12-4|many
CASTLGAGEGTQYF
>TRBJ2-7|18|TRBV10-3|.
CAISEGQAGVLGSYEQYF
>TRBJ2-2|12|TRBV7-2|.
CASSWTTGELFF
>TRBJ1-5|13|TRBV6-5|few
CASNQGADQPQHF
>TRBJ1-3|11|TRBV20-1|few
CSAQGGNTIYF
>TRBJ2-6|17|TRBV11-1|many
CASSSWDRGSGANVLTF
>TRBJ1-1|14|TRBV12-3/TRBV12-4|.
CASLRTTMNTEAFF
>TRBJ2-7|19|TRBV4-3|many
CASSQSALGQGGPTYEQYF
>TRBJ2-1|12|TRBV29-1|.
CSVRGQPNEQFF